The rows below give T cell receptor beta chains drawn from one sample of a study of T-cell reconstitution after alpha-beta-depleted transplantation in children. TCRdb processed the PCR reads anew with MiXCR; each CDR3 protein has one entry. The profile covers 500,000 to 650,000 distinct CDR3 sequences, with approximately 10% appearing a single time and around 15% taken by the ten largest. The source material was PBMCs, mostly from graft donor cells, sampled 180 days after TCRalphabeta/CD19-depleted stem cell transplant. The receptors come from a female patient aged 2-15 years who had a stem cell transplant for aplastic anemia, so the T cells may come from the graft donor. The CDR3 runs from the conserved cysteine through the conserved F or W. The D gene is left open where the match is weak. The size field is filled for only some rows; it gives once, few, many or a size class.

J gene: TRBJ2-1
D gene: TRBD2
clone size: few
V gene: TRBV5-1
CDR3 DNA: TGCGCCAGCAGCCCCCCCGGAGGACTAGCGGACAATGAGCAGTTCTTC
CDR3 protein: CASSPPGGLADNEQFF

J gene: TRBJ2-3
D gene: .
clone size: many
V gene: TRBV10-2
CDR3 DNA: TGCGCCAGCAGTGAGATCGGGAAGGGCCTTAACACAGATACGCAGTATTTT
CDR3 protein: CASSEIGKGLNTDTQYF

J gene: TRBJ2-7
D gene: .
clone size: few
V gene: TRBV7-2
CDR3 DNA: TGTGCCAGCAGCTTAGTGTCTAGTTCCTACGAGCAGTACTTC
CDR3 protein: CASSLVSSSYEQYF

J gene: TRBJ2-6
D gene: .
clone size: .
V gene: TRBV10-2
CDR3 DNA: TGCGCCAGCAGGGAGCCGTGGACTGGGGCCAACGTCCTGACTTTC
CDR3 protein: CASREPWTGANVLTF

J gene: TRBJ2-2
D gene: TRBD1
clone size: many
V gene: TRBV12-3/TRBV12-4
CDR3 DNA: TGTGCCAGCAGTCCCAGATTCTCAGGGGGCACCGGGGAGCTGTTTTTT
CDR3 protein: CASSPRFSGGTGELFF

J gene: TRBJ2-2
D gene: TRBD1
clone size: few
V gene: TRBV6-1
CDR3 DNA: TGTGCCAGCAGAATGACAGGGACCGGGGAGCTGTTTTTT
CDR3 protein: CASRMTGTGELFF

J gene: TRBJ1-2
D gene: .
clone size: .
V gene: TRBV4-3
CDR3 DNA: TGCGCCAGCAAGCCCTCAGGGGCGGGAAGCTATGGCTACACCTTC
CDR3 protein: CASKPSGAGSYGYTF

J gene: TRBJ2-7
D gene: TRBD1
clone size: .
V gene: TRBV5-1
CDR3 DNA: TGCGCCAGCAGCTTCGGAGGACAGGGGGCTTACGAGCAGTACTTC
CDR3 protein: CASSFGGQGAYEQYF

J gene: TRBJ2-2
D gene: .
clone size: .
V gene: TRBV4-3
CDR3 DNA: TGCGCCAGCAGCCCCCTAGGCCTTAGCGGAGTAAACACCGGGGAGCTGTTTTTT
CDR3 protein: CASSPLGLSGVNTGELFF

J gene: TRBJ2-3
D gene: TRBD2
clone size: few
V gene: TRBV6-5
CDR3 DNA: TGTGCCAGCAGTTACTCGCGGGCTAGCGGTGCGGGCCGCACAGATACGCAGTATTTT
CDR3 protein: CASSYSRASGAGRTDTQYF

J gene: TRBJ2-5
D gene: TRBD1
clone size: .
V gene: TRBV28
CDR3 DNA: TGTGCCAGCAGCAAAACATTTGGACAGGTCAAGAGGACCCAGTACTTC
CDR3 protein: CASSKTFGQVKRTQYF

J gene: TRBJ2-3
D gene: TRBD2
clone size: .
V gene: TRBV7-9
CDR3 DNA: TGTGGCCAAGGTGGACTAGCGGGAGGCCCAGATACGCAGTATTTT
CDR3 protein: CGQGGLAGGPDTQYF

J gene: TRBJ1-1
D gene: .
clone size: .
V gene: TRBV18
CDR3 DNA: TGTGCCAGCTCACCACCAGGAAGTCGGGGATTGGACACTGAAGCTTTCTTT
CDR3 protein: CASSPPGSRGLDTEAFF

J gene: TRBJ2-5
D gene: TRBD2
clone size: few
V gene: TRBV3-1
CDR3 DNA: TGTGCCAGCAGCCAAGACCCAAAGACTAGCGGGAGGAAGACCCAGTACTTC
CDR3 protein: CASSQDPKTSGRKTQYF

J gene: TRBJ1-2
D gene: TRBD1
clone size: .
V gene: TRBV12-3/TRBV12-4
CDR3 DNA: TGTGCCAGCAGTTTAGCGAAGAGACATGCAGGGGGCTACTATGGCTACACCTTC
CDR3 protein: CASSLAKRHAGGYYGYTF

J gene: TRBJ2-5
D gene: TRBD2
clone size: few
V gene: TRBV20-1
CDR3 DNA: TGCAGTGTCCCTCGTAGCGGGAGGGCCAGAGAAGAGACCCAGTACTTC
CDR3 protein: CSVPRSGRAREETQYF

J gene: TRBJ2-2
D gene: TRBD2
clone size: few
V gene: TRBV7-9
CDR3 DNA: TGTGCCAGCAGCCTCCCAGGACTAGCGTCGAACACCGGGGAGCTGTTTTTT
CDR3 protein: CASSLPGLASNTGELFF

J gene: TRBJ2-7
D gene: .
clone size: .
V gene: TRBV28
CDR3 DNA: TGTGCCAGCACCATGACCCTCCCAGGAGACGAGCAGTACTTC
CDR3 protein: CASTMTLPGDEQYF

J gene: TRBJ2-1
D gene: .
clone size: .
V gene: TRBV7-3
CDR3 DNA: TGTGCCAGCGGCCTGGACAGTAATGAGCAGTTCTTC
CDR3 protein: CASGLDSNEQFF

J gene: TRBJ2-5
D gene: TRBD1
clone size: few
V gene: TRBV20-1
CDR3 DNA: TGCAGTGCTAGAAGGGGACAGGTGTCAGAGACCCAGTACTTC
CDR3 protein: CSARRGQVSETQYF

J gene: TRBJ2-2
D gene: .
clone size: many
V gene: TRBV7-3
CDR3 DNA: TGTGCCAGCAGCTCCTCTTCCGGGGAGCTGTTTTTT
CDR3 protein: CASSSSSGELFF

J gene: TRBJ2-5
D gene: .
clone size: few
V gene: TRBV5-4
CDR3 DNA: TGTGCCAGCAGCCAGAGACAGTCCCAAGAGACCCAGTACTTC
CDR3 protein: CASSQRQSQETQYF

J gene: TRBJ1-1
D gene: .
clone size: .
V gene: TRBV20-1
CDR3 DNA: TGCAGTGCTAGAGATGGAGGGTCCACGGACACTGAAGCTTTCTTT
CDR3 protein: CSARDGGSTDTEAFF

J gene: TRBJ2-1
D gene: TRBD2
clone size: few
V gene: TRBV7-2
CDR3 DNA: TGTGCCAGCAGCTCCCACCGGTCTAGCGGGAGCCATGAGCAGTTCTTC
CDR3 protein: CASSSHRSSGSHEQFF

J gene: TRBJ2-1
D gene: .
clone size: few
V gene: TRBV27
CDR3 DNA: TGTGCCAGCAGTTCATGGACTTTGAATGAGCAGTTCTTC
CDR3 protein: CASSSWTLNEQFF

J gene: TRBJ2-3
D gene: .
clone size: few
V gene: TRBV19
CDR3 DNA: TGTGCCAGTAGTATAAGGGGCAGCTTCACAGATACGCAGTATTTT
CDR3 protein: CASSIRGSFTDTQYF

J gene: TRBJ2-1
D gene: TRBD1
clone size: .
V gene: TRBV9
CDR3 DNA: TGTGCCAGCAGCGTAGCGCGGGACAGGGGGAACCATGAGCAGTTCTTC
CDR3 protein: CASSVARDRGNHEQFF

J gene: TRBJ1-5
D gene: .
clone size: few
V gene: TRBV28
CDR3 DNA: TGTGCCAGCAACCCGAGGGGCAATCAGCCCCAGCATTTT
CDR3 protein: CASNPRGNQPQHF

J gene: TRBJ1-5
D gene: .
clone size: many
V gene: TRBV20-1
CDR3 DNA: TGCAGTGCTAGTGCGGCAGGGCAAGTCGGGCAGCCCCAGCATTTT
CDR3 protein: CSASAAGQVGQPQHF

J gene: TRBJ2-7
D gene: TRBD2
clone size: few
V gene: TRBV12-3/TRBV12-4
CDR3 DNA: TGTGCCAGCAGAAAGCGGGAGGAGGGGGACGAGCAGTACTTC
CDR3 protein: CASRKREEGDEQYF

J gene: TRBJ2-7
D gene: .
clone size: .
V gene: TRBV28
CDR3 DNA: TGTGCCAGCAGTTTCTATTCGGGCAGGGGTGAGAGGGAGCAGTACTTC
CDR3 protein: CASSFYSGRGEREQYF

J gene: TRBJ1-2
D gene: .
clone size: .
V gene: TRBV4-3
CDR3 DNA: TGCGCCAGCAGCCAAAGGGGCTCCTATGGCTACACCTTC
CDR3 protein: CASSQRGSYGYTF

J gene: TRBJ2-3
D gene: .
clone size: few
V gene: TRBV4-1
CDR3 DNA: TGCGCCAGCAGCCTTGAGGGCGGGATGACAGATACGCAGTATTTT
CDR3 protein: CASSLEGGMTDTQYF

J gene: TRBJ2-7
D gene: TRBD2
clone size: few
V gene: TRBV3-1
CDR3 DNA: TGTGCCAGCACCTACGGGACTACCAGAGAGAAGCAGTACTTC
CDR3 protein: CASTYGTTREKQYF

J gene: TRBJ2-2
D gene: TRBD1
clone size: few
V gene: TRBV7-2
CDR3 DNA: TGTGCCAGCAGCTCGACAGGGGCGAACACCGGGGAGCTGTTTTTT
CDR3 protein: CASSSTGANTGELFF

J gene: TRBJ2-7
D gene: .
clone size: .
V gene: TRBV7-9
CDR3 DNA: TGTGCCAGCAGCGGATACACCGACGAGCAGTACTTC
CDR3 protein: CASSGYTDEQYF

J gene: TRBJ2-1
D gene: TRBD1
clone size: .
V gene: TRBV27
CDR3 DNA: TGTGCCAGCAGCATAATCGGACAGGGACAGTTCTTC
CDR3 protein: CASSIIGQGQFF

J gene: TRBJ1-6
D gene: .
clone size: few
V gene: TRBV20-1
CDR3 DNA: TGCAGTGCTAGGCGGTCCCCGTGGGGTCCCCTCCACTTT
CDR3 protein: CSARRSPWGPLHF

J gene: TRBJ2-5
D gene: .
clone size: few
V gene: TRBV28
CDR3 DNA: TGTGCCAGCACCGAGTGGGAGACCCAGTACTTC
CDR3 protein: CASTEWETQYF

J gene: TRBJ2-7
D gene: .
clone size: .
V gene: TRBV19
CDR3 DNA: TGTGCCAGTAGGTCGGACGGGGACTACGAGCAGTACTTC
CDR3 protein: CASRSDGDYEQYF

J gene: TRBJ2-3
D gene: .
clone size: few
V gene: TRBV5-1
CDR3 DNA: TGCGCCAGCAGCGTTAACTTTGGGACTACGCAGTATTTT
CDR3 protein: CASSVNFGTTQYF

J gene: TRBJ2-1
D gene: .
clone size: few
V gene: TRBV5-5
CDR3 DNA: TGTGCCAGCAGGTATAGCGAAAGGGGCTACAATGAGCAGTTCTTC
CDR3 protein: CASRYSERGYNEQFF

J gene: TRBJ1-2
D gene: TRBD1
clone size: .
V gene: TRBV28
CDR3 DNA: TGTGCCAGCAGTTTAACAGGGGGCAAGAATGGCTACACCTTC
CDR3 protein: CASSLTGGKNGYTF

J gene: TRBJ2-2
D gene: TRBD2
clone size: .
V gene: TRBV6-5
CDR3 DNA: TGTGCCAGCAGTTCGACGACTAGCGGGAGGCGATACACCGGGGAGCTGTTTTTT
CDR3 protein: CASSSTTSGRRYTGELFF

J gene: TRBJ2-2
D gene: .
clone size: .
V gene: TRBV4-2
CDR3 DNA: TGTGCCATGGGCCCCGGACAGCTCTGCGGGGAGCTGTTTTTT
CDR3 protein: CAMGPGQLCGELFF

J gene: TRBJ2-2
D gene: TRBD2
clone size: many
V gene: TRBV20-1
CDR3 DNA: TGCAGTGCTTCGACTAGCGGGGTGACCGGGGAGCTGTTTTTT
CDR3 protein: CSASTSGVTGELFF

J gene: TRBJ1-2
D gene: .
clone size: .
V gene: TRBV27
CDR3 DNA: TGTGCCAGCAGTTTTGACAGGAACTATGGCTACACCTTC
CDR3 protein: CASSFDRNYGYTF

J gene: TRBJ1-1
D gene: .
clone size: few
V gene: TRBV7-2
CDR3 DNA: TGTGCCAGCAGCACGAAGGGGTTGAACACTGAAGCTTTCTTT
CDR3 protein: CASSTKGLNTEAFF

J gene: TRBJ2-6
D gene: .
clone size: few
V gene: TRBV7-9
CDR3 DNA: TGTGCCAGCAGCCCAATCGGGGTAGCGGGGGCCAACGTCCTGACTTTC
CDR3 protein: CASSPIGVAGANVLTF

J gene: TRBJ2-2
D gene: .
clone size: few
V gene: TRBV5-1
CDR3 DNA: TGCGCCAGCAGCCAGGGACACTTGAACACCGGGGAGCTGTTTTTT
CDR3 protein: CASSQGHLNTGELFF

J gene: TRBJ2-1
D gene: .
clone size: few
V gene: TRBV6-5
CDR3 DNA: TGTGCCAGCAGTTACCGTCTAGCGTTAGCCTACAATGAGCAGTTCTTC
CDR3 protein: CASSYRLALAYNEQFF

J gene: TRBJ2-3
D gene: TRBD2
clone size: few
V gene: TRBV4-3
CDR3 DNA: TGCGCCAGCAGCCATGGGACTAGCGGGACAGATACGCAGTATTTT
CDR3 protein: CASSHGTSGTDTQYF

J gene: TRBJ1-3
D gene: .
clone size: few
V gene: TRBV10-3
CDR3 DNA: TGTGCCATCTCTAAAAACGGGGAGTTTCGTGGAAACACCATATATTTT
CDR3 protein: CAISKNGEFRGNTIYF

J gene: TRBJ2-5
D gene: .
clone size: many
V gene: TRBV11-3
CDR3 DNA: TGTGCCAGCAGCGGAGTCGGTGTCAGGGGGAGGCAAGAGACCCAGTACTTC
CDR3 protein: CASSGVGVRGRQETQYF